These T cell receptor beta chains were read from a single sample in a study of shared clonotypes between healthy human individuals. The repertoire was sequenced with immunoSEQ multiplex PCR; TCRdb's copy has only in-frame clones and lacks some. Among a few hundred thousand clones listed, roughly 79% were seen once. Sample: PBMCs. The receptors shown here come from a woman in her forties in good health. Some clones in this sample may be carry-over from other donors' samples. The CDR3 runs from the conserved cysteine through the conserved F or W. D genes are given only for firm matches. Clone size is shown for a subset of rows, as once, few, many or a class of expanded clone.

j_gene | v_gene | abundance | d_gene | CDR3nt | CDR3aa
TRBJ1-2 | TRBV7-9 | - | - | TGTGCCAGCAGCTTTTCGAGGGACACCTATGGCTACACCTTC | CASSFSRDTYGYTF
TRBJ2-3 | TRBV4-3 | - | - | TGCGCCAGCAGCCAAGAACGCCGGGATACGCAGTATTTT | CASSQERRDTQYF
TRBJ2-7 | TRBV5-1 | few | TRBD2 | TGCGCCAGCAGCCTTGGGACTAGCGGGAGGGCCTACGAGCAGTACTTC | CASSLGTSGRAYEQYF
TRBJ2-3 | TRBV12-5 | - | TRBD2 | TGTGCTAGTGCCCTTAGCGGGAGTACAGATACGCAGTATTTT | CASALSGSTDTQYF
TRBJ2-2 | TRBV15 | - | - | TGTGCCACCAGCAGAGGAGGGCGGATAGGCACCGGGGAGCTGTTTTTT | CATSRGGRIGTGELFF
TRBJ2-2 | TRBV2 | - | TRBD2 | TGTGCCAGCAGTCCTCGGGGGGGCACGAACACCGGGGAGCTGTTTTTT | CASSPRGGTNTGELFF
TRBJ1-2 | TRBV5-1 | - | TRBD1 | TGCGCCAGCAGCTTGGGACAGGGTACCTATGGCTACACCTTC | CASSLGQGTYGYTF
TRBJ1-3 | TRBV23-1 | - | - | TGCGCCAGCAGTAGGGTTTCACCATCTGGAAACACCATATATTTT | CASSRVSPSGNTIYF
TRBJ1-3 | TRBV18 | once | - | TGTGCCAGCTCCTCCCGGACAGCTGGAAACACCATATATTTT | CASSSRTAGNTIYF
TRBJ1-2 | TRBV29-1 | - | - | TGCAGCGCCACAGAGAACTATGGCTACACCTTC | CSATENYGYTF
TRBJ2-7 | TRBV7-2 | - | - | TGTGCCAGCAGCTCTGGGGGACCTTACTCCTACGAGCAGTACTTC | CASSSGGPYSYEQYF
TRBJ1-4 | TRBV4-2 | - | - | TGTGCCAGCAGCTCCCGGTGGGGTGGTGAAAAACTGTTTTTT | CASSSRWGGEKLFF
TRBJ2-5 | TRBV7-2 | - | TRBD2 | TGTGCCAGCAGTCGAGGGGTAGCGGGAGGGGAAGAGACCCAGTACTTC | CASSRGVAGGEETQYF
TRBJ2-7 | TRBV25-1 | - | - | TGTGCCAGCAGTGAATTCCCCGGCGGCGAGCAGTACTTC | CASSEFPGGEQYF
TRBJ1-2 | TRBV27 | - | - | TGTGCCAGCAGTTTTCCCGGTGGATATGGCTACACCTTC | CASSFPGGYGYTF
TRBJ2-3 | TRBV27 | - | TRBD2 | TGTGCCAGCAACATACTAGCGGGACAGTCAGATACGCAGTATTTT | CASNILAGQSDTQYF
TRBJ1-1 | TRBV7-3 | - | TRBD1 | TGTGCCAGCAGCTTACAGCCAGGGGGACTGAACACTGAAGCTTTCTTT | CASSLQPGGLNTEAFF
TRBJ2-5 | TRBV5-8 | - | - | TGTGCCAGCAGCTTGGCCAGGACAGATCAAGAGACCCAGTACTTC | CASSLARTDQETQYF
TRBJ2-7 | TRBV7-2 | - | - | TGTGCCAGCAGCGACCGGGACGAAGCTTACGAGCAGTACTTC | CASSDRDEAYEQYF
TRBJ2-5 | TRBV7-7 | - | - | TGTGCTAGCAGCTTAGCGGATGGGTTAGGGGGTCAAGAGACCCAGTACTTC | CASSLADGLGGQETQYF
TRBJ2-3 | TRBV6-1 | - | TRBD1 | TGTGCCAGCAGTTTAGACAGGGGTCCAGATACGCAGTATTTT | CASSLDRGPDTQYF
TRBJ2-7 | TRBV14 | once | - | TGTGCCAGCAGCCAAGCGGGACCTCCTTCCTACGAGCAGTACTTC | CASSQAGPPSYEQYF
TRBJ2-1 | TRBV13 | - | TRBD2 | TGTGCCAGCAGCTTTGGGGGGGAGACTTCAAATGAGCAGTTCTTC | CASSFGGETSNEQFF
TRBJ1-3 | TRBV9 | - | - | TGTGCCAGCAGCGCCCGTGGGCCTCGAAACACCATATATTTT | CASSARGPRNTIYF
TRBJ2-7 | TRBV6-6 | - | TRBD2 | TGTGCCAGCAGGACTGCGGGGGGTAGGGACGAGCAGTACTTC | CASRTAGGRDEQYF
TRBJ1-5 | TRBV28 | - | - | TGTGCCAGCAGTCTCCTCTCCCGGCGCAATCAGCCCCAGCATTTT | CASSLLSRRNQPQHF
TRBJ2-1 | TRBV6-5 | - | TRBD2 | TGTGCCAGCAGTTACCTAGCGGGGGGAGATGAGCAGTTCTTC | CASSYLAGGDEQFF
TRBJ2-5 | TRBV9 | once | - | TGTGCCAGCAGCGTAGACTTGTACCAAGAGACCCAGTACTTC | CASSVDLYQETQYF
TRBJ2-7 | TRBV28 | - | TRBD2 | TGTGCCAGCAGACCGGGACTAGCGGGAGTGGGGCAGTACTTC | CASRPGLAGVGQYF
TRBJ2-5 | TRBV6-5 | - | - | TGTGCCAGCACCCCCGGCGGGCCGTCGGGAGAGACCCAGTACTTC | CASTPGGPSGETQYF
TRBJ2-7 | TRBV5-1 | - | TRBD1 | TGCGCCAGCAGCTTTGACAGGGGGCGGACCTACGAGCAGTACTTC | CASSFDRGRTYEQYF
TRBJ2-7 | TRBV7-9 | once | TRBD2 | TGTGCCAGCAGCACGACTAGCGGGTTCAGCGAGCAGTACTTC | CASSTTSGFSEQYF
TRBJ1-1 | TRBV30 | - | - | TGTGCCTGGAGTGTACCTGTTAGGCGTATGAACACTGAAGCTTTCTTT | CAWSVPVRRMNTEAFF
TRBJ2-7 | TRBV25-1 | - | TRBD2 | TGTGCCAGCACGGGAAAGCGGGAGGAGCAGTACTTC | CASTGKREEQYF
TRBJ2-7 | TRBV11-2 | - | - | TGTGCCAGCAGCTTATCTCCTAACGAGCAGTACTTC | CASSLSPNEQYF
TRBJ1-3 | TRBV28 | - | TRBD1 | TGTGCCAGCAGTTCGGGACAGCTCTCTGGAAACACCATATATTTT | CASSSGQLSGNTIYF
TRBJ2-7 | TRBV27 | - | - | TGTGCCAGCAGTTTAAAGGCGGACTTGACCTACGAGCAGTACTTC | CASSLKADLTYEQYF
TRBJ2-3 | TRBV27 | - | TRBD1 | TGTGCCAGCAGTTTAAATTTCCCGGGACAGGGCACAGATACGCAGTATTTT | CASSLNFPGQGTDTQYF
TRBJ2-5 | TRBV29-1 | - | - | TGCAGCGTTGGTCGGATGGAGACCCAGTACTTC | CSVGRMETQYF
TRBJ2-7 | TRBV4-1 | many | TRBD1 | TGCGCCAGCAGCCTCCGCGGGACAGGGAAGGACGAGCAGTACTTC | CASSLRGTGKDEQYF
TRBJ1-5 | TRBV19 | - | - | TGTGCCAGTAGTAGATCCGGGGGTAATAATCAGCCCCAGCATTTT | CASSRSGGNNQPQHF